This T cell receptor beta chain was observed in a study of CD8 T cells in Susac syndrome. The CDR3 runs 15 residues. Trimming left V 3 bases short and J 3 bases short, with 12 bases between. RNA in amounts of roughly 0.5 to 1 ug was reverse transcribed with random hexamers. A single record per CDR3 protein comes from TCRdb applying MiXCR to the immunoSEQ multiplex PCR reads. The repertoire holds around 200,000 distinct CDR3 sequences, with roughly 95% as singletons. Input material: CD4+ T cells from PBMCs. The receptor's source is a human donor with multiple sclerosis. The rearrangement links TRBV12-3 or TRBV12-4 to TRBJ2-4; D remains unclear. The CDR3 reads CASSFWGLGKNIQYF. In nucleotides, the CDR3 is TGTGCCAGCAGTTTTTGGGGATTAGGCAAAAACATTCAGTACTTC.